The TCR beta chain under discussion was sequenced for a study of blood T cell repertoires in COVID-19. Losses at the gene ends were 2 bases for V and 4 bases for J; bases not matched to a gene: 4. This CDR3 is built from 15 residues. From germline, CDR1 is MNHEY and CDR2 SMNVEV (reference sequence). In the authors' methods: From reference gene primer amplification, estimates of nucleated cell counts were derived. Measured with immunoSEQ multiplex PCR; TCRdb has only the in-frame clones, and not every one. The D gene and trimming were derived from the DNA, and the V and J assignments and clone size from that table. Of roughly 230,000 clones in the sample, approximately 83% were seen once.

Sequencing input: PBMCs or T cells enriched from blood (not recorded which). This clonotype originated in a man aged 50 or older who had recovered from COVID-19. The V and J genes are TRBV27 and TRBJ2-2; TRBD1 aligns across 7 bases. CDR3 nucleotides: TGTGCCAGCAGTTTAATCGACAGGGTCACCGGGGAGCTGTTTTTT. Residues: CASSLIDRVTGELFF.